These 5 T cell receptor beta chains were all obtained from the same sample, sequenced in a study of blood T cell repertoires in COVID-19. Sequencing was performed with immunoSEQ multiplex PCR; in TCRdb, only in-frame clones are kept and a portion is missing. Among under 250,000 clones listed, around 84% were seen once. Input material: peripheral blood. Receptors originate from a human donor in a cohort sampled during active COVID-19.

This chain links TRBV15 with TRBJ2-5; tentative D call: TRBD2 (6 bases). Per germline, CDR1 LNHNV and CDR2 YYDKDF (reference sequence). The CDR3 is made up of 16 amino acids. V was trimmed by 0 bases and J by 3 bases, leaving 14 bases between them. CDR3 sequence reads: CATSREEGTLEETQYF. In nucleotides, the CDR3 is TGTGCCACCAGCAGAGAGGAGGGCACTTTAGAAGAGACCCAGTACTTC.

J is TRBJ1-4 and V is TRBV4-1, with D uncertain. Trimming removed 4 bases from V and 8 bases from J, with 11 bases in between. CDR3 length: 13 amino acids. The germline V gene encodes CDR1 MGHRA and CDR2 YSYEKL. CDR3 coding DNA: TGCGCCAGCAGCCTCGTTCGGGGAGAAAAACTGTTTTTT. Translated: CASSLVRGEKLFF.

The V call is TRBV19, the J call TRBJ2-2; 11 bases line up with TRBD1. V lost 6 bases to trimming and J lost 5 bases; unmatched junction nucleotides: 8. CDR1 is LNHDA, CDR2 SQIVND, per germline (reference sequence). This CDR3 contains 16 residues. CDR3 protein: CASRAGTGGNTGELFF. The DNA of the CDR3 is TGTGCCAGTAGGGCCGGGACAGGGGGAAATACCGGGGAGCTGTTTTTT. Combining the CDR3 with reference TRBV19 and TRBJ2-2 gives the whole variable domain DGGITQSPKYLFRKEGQNVTLSCEQNLNHDAMYWYRQDPGQGLRLIYYSQIVNDFQKGDIAEGYSVSREKKESFPLTVTSAQKNPTAFYLCASRAGTGGNTGELFFGEGSRLTVL.

The chain employs TRBV2 and TRBJ1-2; D unresolved. This CDR3 region has 12 residues. Germline V gene data show CDR1 as SNHLY and CDR2 as FYNNEI. V lost 6 bases and J 2 bases, leaving 7 bases between the germline ends. As DNA, the CDR3 is TGTGCCAGCAGCTCGGTGAACTATGGCTACACCTTC. As protein: CASSSVNYGYTF.

This clone was detected only once. This chain joins TRBV2 and TRBJ2-7, with 12 bases identical to TRBD2. With 6 bases clipped from V and 6 bases from J, the junction kept 18 bases outside the gene matches. CDR3 length: 18 residues. Germline CDR1 SNHLY, CDR2 FYNNEI. The CDR3 sequence is CASRVIRDRALAGGEQYF. Written as DNA, the CDR3 is TGTGCCAGCAGAGTCATCCGGGACAGGGCACTAGCGGGAGGCGAGCAGTACTTC.